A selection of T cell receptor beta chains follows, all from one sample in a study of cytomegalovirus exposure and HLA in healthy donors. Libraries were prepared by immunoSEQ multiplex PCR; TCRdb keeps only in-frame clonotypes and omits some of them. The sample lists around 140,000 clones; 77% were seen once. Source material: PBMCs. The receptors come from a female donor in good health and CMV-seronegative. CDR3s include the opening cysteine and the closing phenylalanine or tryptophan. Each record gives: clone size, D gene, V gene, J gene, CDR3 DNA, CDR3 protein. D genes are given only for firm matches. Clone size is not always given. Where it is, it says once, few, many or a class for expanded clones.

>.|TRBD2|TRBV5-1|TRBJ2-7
TGCGCCAGCAGCCTGACTAGCGGGAGATCCTACGAGCAGTACTTC
CASSLTSGRSYEQYF
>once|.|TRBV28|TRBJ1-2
TGTGCCAGCAGTTTGACAGGACTTAACTATGGCTACACCTTC
CASSLTGLNYGYTF
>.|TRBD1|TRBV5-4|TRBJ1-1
TGTGCCAGCAGCTGGGGACAGGGGCGCACTGAAGCTTTCTTT
CASSWGQGRTEAFF
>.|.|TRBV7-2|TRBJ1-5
TGTGCCAGCAGCTTAACAGGTTCTTATAGCAATCAGCCCCAGCATTTT
CASSLTGSYSNQPQHF
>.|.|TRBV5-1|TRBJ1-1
TGCGCCAGCAGCTTGGATCCAGGGGTGGAGAACACTGAAGCTTTCTTT
CASSLDPGVENTEAFF
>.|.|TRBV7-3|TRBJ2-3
TGTGCCAGCAGCCCAGGGATTCCAGATACGCAGTATTTT
CASSPGIPDTQYF
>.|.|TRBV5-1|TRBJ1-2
TGCGCCAGCAGCCGGGGGGATTATGGCTACACCTTC
CASSRGDYGYTF
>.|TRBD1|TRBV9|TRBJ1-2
TGTGCCAGCAGCGTCGGGACAGGGGGTGACTATGGCTACACCTTC
CASSVGTGGDYGYTF
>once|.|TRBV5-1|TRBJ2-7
TGCGCCAGCAGCTTGGCCTGGCAGAACTACGAGCAGTACTTC
CASSLAWQNYEQYF
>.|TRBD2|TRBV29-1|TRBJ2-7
TGCAGCGTTGAGGCGGGAGTAGGGTACGAGCAGTACTTC
CSVEAGVGYEQYF
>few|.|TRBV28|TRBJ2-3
TGTGCCAGCGCTACTAGCACAGATACGCAGTATTTT
CASATSTDTQYF
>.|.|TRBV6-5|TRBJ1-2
TGTGCCAGCAGCCCATCGACCGGGAAGAACACCTTC
CASSPSTGKNTF
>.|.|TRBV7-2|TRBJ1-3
TGTGCCAGCAGCCAGCGACAGACCTCTGGAAACACCATATATTTT
CASSQRQTSGNTIYF
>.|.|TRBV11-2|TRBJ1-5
TGTGCCAGCAGCTTCGGGTGGGATCAGCCCCAGCATTTT
CASSFGWDQPQHF
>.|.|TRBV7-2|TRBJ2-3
TGTGCCAGCAGCTTATACACAGATACGCAGTATTTT
CASSLYTDTQYF
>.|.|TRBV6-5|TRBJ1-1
TGTGCCACCCGACCTGAGGGAAGAGGCACTGAAGCTTTCTTT
CATRPEGRGTEAFF
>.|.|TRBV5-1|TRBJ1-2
TGCGCCAGCAGCTTGAATTTTGGAGATGGCTACACCTTC
CASSLNFGDGYTF
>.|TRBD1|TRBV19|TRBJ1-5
TGTGCCACCCGCGGAGGAGGGGGCGCGGGATTAGGTCAGCCCCAGCATTTT
CATRGGGGAGLGQPQHF
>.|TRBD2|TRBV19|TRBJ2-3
TGTGCCAGTAGTATCCTAGCGGGGGGGCAAACAGATACGCAGTATTTT
CASSILAGGQTDTQYF
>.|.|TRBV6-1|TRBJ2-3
TGTGCCAGCGGGGCGGCAGATACGCAGTATTTT
CASGAADTQYF
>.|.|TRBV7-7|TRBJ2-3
TGTGCTAGCAGCCCCCAAATCACAGATACGCAGTATTTT
CASSPQITDTQYF
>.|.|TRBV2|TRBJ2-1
TGTGCCAGCAGTGAATTAGGGGACAATGAGCAGTTCTTC
CASSELGDNEQFF
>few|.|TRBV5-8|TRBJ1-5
TGTGCCAGCAGCTTAGGGAGGCCACGCAATCAGCCCCAGCATTTT
CASSLGRPRNQPQHF
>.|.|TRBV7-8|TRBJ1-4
TGTGCCAGCAGCTTAGAGGGCACCATAGGATGGGGCAATGAAAAACTGTTTTTT
CASSLEGTIGWGNEKLFF
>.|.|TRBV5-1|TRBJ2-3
TGCGCCAGCAGCTTGAGGGGCCTGGGCACAGATACGCAGTATTTT
CASSLRGLGTDTQYF
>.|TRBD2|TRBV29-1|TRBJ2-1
TGCAGCGTTGAACTTGTCCCCGGACTAGCGGGGACATACAATGAGCAGTTCTTC
CSVELVPGLAGTYNEQFF
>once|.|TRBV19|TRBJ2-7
TGTGCCAGTAGGGACACAGCGGGCCCAGCCTACGAGCAGTACTTC
CASRDTAGPAYEQYF
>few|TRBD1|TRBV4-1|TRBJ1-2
TGCGCCAGCAGCCAAGGGGACAGCCTTACCTATGGCTACACCTTC
CASSQGDSLTYGYTF
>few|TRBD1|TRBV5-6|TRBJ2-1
TGTGCCAGCAGCTTGGAGGGGGCCTCCTACAATGAGCAGTTCTTC
CASSLEGASYNEQFF
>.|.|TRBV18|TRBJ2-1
TGTGCCAGCTCACCACAGGGGGTGGACAATGAGCAGTTCTTC
CASSPQGVDNEQFF
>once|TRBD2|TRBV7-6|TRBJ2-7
TGTGCCAGCAGCCCCTCCCGGGGGGCCTACGAGCAGTACTTC
CASSPSRGAYEQYF
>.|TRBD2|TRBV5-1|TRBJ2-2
TGCGCCAGCAGCTTCAGGCGGGAGCGGGCCGGGGAGCTGTTTTTT
CASSFRRERAGELFF
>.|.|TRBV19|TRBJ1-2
TGTGCCAGTAGTCCAAGAGGCGGACTCGGTCACTATGGCTACACCTTC
CASSPRGGLGHYGYTF
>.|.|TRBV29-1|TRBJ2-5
TGCAGCGTTGGTCCCAGTCAAGAGACCCAGTACTTC
CSVGPSQETQYF
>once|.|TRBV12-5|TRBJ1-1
TGTGCTAGTGGTTTAGACTGGAACACTGAAGCTTTCTTT
CASGLDWNTEAFF
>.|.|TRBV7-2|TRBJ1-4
TGTGCCAGCAGCTTAAGGCCCCTTCGGGGACTGTTTTTT
CASSLRPLRGLFF
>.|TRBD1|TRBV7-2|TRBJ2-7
TGTGCCAGCAGCGCCCGACAGGGCGGCGAGCAGTACTTC
CASSARQGGEQYF
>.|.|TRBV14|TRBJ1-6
TGTGCCAGCAGCCAAGTCCCGGGGTATAATTCACCCCTCCACTTT
CASSQVPGYNSPLHF
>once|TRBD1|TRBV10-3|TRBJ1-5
TGTGCCATCAGGGGACAGGGAGAGGATCAGCCCCAGCATTTT
CAIRGQGEDQPQHF
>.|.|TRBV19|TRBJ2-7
TGTGCCAGTAGTATCGCAGGAGGACTCAGGTCCTACGAGCAGTACTTC
CASSIAGGLRSYEQYF
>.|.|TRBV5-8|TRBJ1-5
TGTGCCAGCAGCTTGGGGGGAGTCGTGAGTGGGGAGCCCCAGCATTTT
CASSLGGVVSGEPQHF
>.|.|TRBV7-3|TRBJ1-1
TGTGCCAGCAGCTTAAGTGGGGGCCCGGCGTTGTTCTTT
CASSLSGGPALFF
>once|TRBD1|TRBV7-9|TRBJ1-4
TGTGCCAGCAGCCCCGGGGACAGTCGTGAAAAACTGTTTTTT
CASSPGDSREKLFF
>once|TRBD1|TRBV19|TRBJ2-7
TGTGCCAGTAGTATACAGGGGGCGTTTAACGAGCAGTACTTC
CASSIQGAFNEQYF
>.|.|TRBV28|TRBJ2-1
TGTGCCAGCAGTTCTCGACTAGTTACTGAGCAGTTCTTC
CASSSRLVTEQFF
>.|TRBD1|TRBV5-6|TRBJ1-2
TGTGCCAGCAGCCCCGGACAGGTTAACTATGGCTACACCTTC
CASSPGQVNYGYTF
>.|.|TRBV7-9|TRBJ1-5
TGTGCCAGCAGGTCCGCTCAGGGGCCCGCAAATCAGCCCCAGCATTTT
CASRSAQGPANQPQHF
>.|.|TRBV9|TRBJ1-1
TGTGCCAGCAGCGCCACGCCCAGGGGTTTGAACACTGAAGCTTTCTTT
CASSATPRGLNTEAFF
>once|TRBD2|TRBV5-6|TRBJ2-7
TGTGCCAGCAGCCGGGGCCCGGAGACTAGCTCCTGCGAGCAGTACTTC
CASSRGPETSSCEQYF
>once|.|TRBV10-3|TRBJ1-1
TGTGCCATCAGTATCAGGATACCGAACACTGAAGCTTTCTTT
CAISIRIPNTEAFF
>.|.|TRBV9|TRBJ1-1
TGTGCCAGCAGCGTAGTAGTGAGGGATACTGAAGCTTTCTTT
CASSVVVRDTEAFF
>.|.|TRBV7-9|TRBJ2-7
TGTGCCAGCAGCTTAGAGATGGTCCGGGTCGAGCAGTACTTC
CASSLEMVRVEQYF
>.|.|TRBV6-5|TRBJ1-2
TGTGCCAGCATCGGGGTTGTAGGTGGCTACACCTTC
CASIGVVGGYTF
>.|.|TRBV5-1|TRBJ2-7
TGCGCCAGCAGCTCCACCCAGGGGGGTTTCACCTACGAGCAGTACTTC
CASSSTQGGFTYEQYF
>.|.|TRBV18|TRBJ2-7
TGCGCCAGCTCACCTGGGACTTCATTTCACGAGCAGTACTTC
CASSPGTSFHEQYF
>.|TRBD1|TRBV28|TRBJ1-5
TGTGCCAGCAGTGGGACAGGGGGCGGCGGTTGGGATCAGCCCCAGCATTTT
CASSGTGGGGWDQPQHF
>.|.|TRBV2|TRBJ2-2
TGTGCCAGCAGTGAATCGTTCCCTCGGGGCGGGGAGCTGTTTTTT
CASSESFPRGGELFF
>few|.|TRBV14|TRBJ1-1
TGTGCCAGCAGCCTACAGGGACGGATGAACACTGAAGCTTTCTTT
CASSLQGRMNTEAFF
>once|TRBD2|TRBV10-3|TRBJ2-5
TGTGCCATCTCAGTGGAAGGCGGGACTACCGAAGAGACCCAGTACTTC
CAISVEGGTTEETQYF
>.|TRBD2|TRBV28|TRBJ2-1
TGTGCCAGCAGTGACGGACTAGCGGGAAACTACAATGAGCAGTTCTTC
CASSDGLAGNYNEQFF